This T cell receptor (beta chain) was captured in a study of a mutant IDH1 vaccine in newly diagnosed glioma. About the research overall: Therapy received beforehand was radiotherapy, temozolomide, or both, with most patients given both. General study points: Patients mounted vaccine-induced immune responses in roughly 93% of cases.

Sample time point: week 11, during vaccination. A single vaccine dose contained 300 ug of mutant IDH1 20-mer peptide, and topical imiquimod was used with it. Assay used: immunoSEQ multiplex PCR; TCRdb lists only in-frame clones, some missing. The sample records 100,000 to 150,000 clones, just under 80% being singletons. On this clone itself: Its antigen is still unknown.

CDR1 is SGHTA, CDR2 FQGNSA, per germline. V was trimmed by 3 bases and J by 4 bases, leaving 21 bases between them. The CDR3 is made up of 18 amino acids. The input for sequencing was PBMCs, taken from a glioma patient whose treatment included an IDH1 peptide vaccine. This chain connects TRBV7-2 to TRBJ1-4; a possible D gene is TRBD1 (6 bases). The sequence was collected from a man aged 35 to 55 with glioma. The CDR3 reads CASSLTMTRPGVNEKLFF. The CDR3 region has the DNA TGTGCCAGCAGCTTGACCATGACTCGGCCAGGGGTTAATGAAAAACTGTTTTTT.